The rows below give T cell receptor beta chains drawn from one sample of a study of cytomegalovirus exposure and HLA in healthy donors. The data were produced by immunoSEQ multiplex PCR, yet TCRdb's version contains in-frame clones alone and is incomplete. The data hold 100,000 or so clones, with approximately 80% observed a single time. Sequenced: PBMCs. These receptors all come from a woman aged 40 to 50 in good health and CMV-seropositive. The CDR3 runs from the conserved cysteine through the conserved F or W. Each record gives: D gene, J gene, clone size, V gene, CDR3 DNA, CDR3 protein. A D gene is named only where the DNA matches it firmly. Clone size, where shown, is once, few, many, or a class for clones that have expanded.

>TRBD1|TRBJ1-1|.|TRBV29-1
TGCAGCGCCCCGGGACAGGGGGCTGACACTGAAGCTTTCTTT
CSAPGQGADTEAFF
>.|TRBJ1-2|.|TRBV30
TGTGCCTGGAGCCTCGGGTATGGCTACACCTTC
CAWSLGYGYTF
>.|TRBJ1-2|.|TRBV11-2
TGTGCCAGCAGCTTAGCCCTAGACTATGGCTACACCTTC
CASSLALDYGYTF
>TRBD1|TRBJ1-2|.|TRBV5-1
TGCGCCAGCAGCTTGGTAACGACAGGGCTAGAGGGCTACACCTTC
CASSLVTTGLEGYTF
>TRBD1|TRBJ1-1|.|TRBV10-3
TGTGCCATCAGAGGACAGGCGGGCACTGAAGCTTTCTTT
CAIRGQAGTEAFF
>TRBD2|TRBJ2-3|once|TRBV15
TGTGCCACCAGCCCCAGCGGGGGGCCAAGACAGTATTTT
CATSPSGGPRQYF
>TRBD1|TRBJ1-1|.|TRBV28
TGTGCCAGCAGTTTACTCCAGGGGGGTTACACTGAAGCTTTCTTT
CASSLLQGGYTEAFF
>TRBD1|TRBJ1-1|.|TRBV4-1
TGCGCCAGCAGCCACTCCACGACCCCGGGACAGGGTTTAACTTTCTTT
CASSHSTTPGQGLTFF
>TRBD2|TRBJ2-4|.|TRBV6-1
TGTGCCAGCCACGGGGGGGGATTGATTAGAAACATTCAGTACTTC
CASHGGGLIRNIQYF
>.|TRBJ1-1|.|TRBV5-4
TGTGCCAGCAGCTTCTTTCCCCTTAACACTGAAGCTTTCTTT
CASSFFPLNTEAFF
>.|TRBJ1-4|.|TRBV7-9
TGTGCCAGCAGCTTAGGTGCCGGAACTAATGAAAAACTGTTTTTT
CASSLGAGTNEKLFF
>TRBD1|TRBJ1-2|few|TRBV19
TGTGCCAGTTTTGACAGGGGGGGTAACTATGGCTACACCTTC
CASFDRGGNYGYTF
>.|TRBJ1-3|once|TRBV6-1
TGTGCCAGCAGTGAAGCGAGGGGAAACACCATATATTTT
CASSEARGNTIYF
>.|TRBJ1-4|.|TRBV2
TGTGCCAGCAGTACGGGGGGAGAAAAACTGTTTTTT
CASSTGGEKLFF
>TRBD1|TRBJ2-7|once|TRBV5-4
TGTGCCAGCAGCGCCAGGGACAGGGGGCAAGGGGAGCAGTACTTC
CASSARDRGQGEQYF
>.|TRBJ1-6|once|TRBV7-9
TGTGCCAGCAGCTTCGAAGGGGAAGCTTCACCCCTCCACTTT
CASSFEGEASPLHF
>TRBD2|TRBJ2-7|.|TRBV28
TGTGCCAGCAGTCCCGGGGGGGCGGGGGGATCCTACGAGCAGTACTTC
CASSPGGAGGSYEQYF
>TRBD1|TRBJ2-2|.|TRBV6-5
TGTGCCACACGGCGACAGGGTTCAATTACCGGGGAGCTGTTTTTT
CATRRQGSITGELFF
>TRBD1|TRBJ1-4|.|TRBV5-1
TGCGCCAGCAGGCCTTCCGGGACAGGGGATGAAAAACTGTTTTTT
CASRPSGTGDEKLFF
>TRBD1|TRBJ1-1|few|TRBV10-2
TGCGCCAGCGGACGGGACAGCCCTGAAGCTTTCTTT
CASGRDSPEAFF
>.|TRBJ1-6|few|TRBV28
TGTGCCAGCAGCCTCAGGACGGGAACAAATTCACCCCTCCACTTT
CASSLRTGTNSPLHF
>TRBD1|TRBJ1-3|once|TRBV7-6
TGTGCCAGCAGCTTGGGACAGGGGAGCTCTGGAAACACCATATATTTT
CASSLGQGSSGNTIYF
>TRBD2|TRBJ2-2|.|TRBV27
TGTGCCAGCAGTTTTTGGCGGGGGGGCGGGGTCGGGGAGCTGTTTTTT
CASSFWRGGGVGELFF
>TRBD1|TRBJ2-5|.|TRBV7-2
TGTGCCAGCAGCCCTGGGACAGCCGAGACCCAGTACTTC
CASSPGTAETQYF
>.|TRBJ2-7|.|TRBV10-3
TGTGCCATCAGTGAGGACAGGGAGGTGGACGAGCAGTACTTC
CAISEDREVDEQYF
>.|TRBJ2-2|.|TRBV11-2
TGTGCCAGCAGCTTGTTAGGGGAGGCGAACACCGGGGAGCTGTTTTTT
CASSLLGEANTGELFF
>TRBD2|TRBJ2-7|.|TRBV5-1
TGCGCCAGTTCACGACTAGCGGGGACCGAGCAGTACTTC
CASSRLAGTEQYF
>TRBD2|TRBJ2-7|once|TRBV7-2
TGTGCCAGCAGCTCAACTAGCGGGGGGCCTTACGAGCAGTACTTC
CASSSTSGGPYEQYF
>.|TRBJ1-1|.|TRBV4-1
TGCGCCAGCAGCCAAGCGTCGAACACTGAAGCTTTCTTT
CASSQASNTEAFF
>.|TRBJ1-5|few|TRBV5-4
TGTGCCAGCAGCTTTCCGGGGGGATATGGCAATCAGCCCCAGCATTTT
CASSFPGGYGNQPQHF
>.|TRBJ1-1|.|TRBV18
TGTGCCAGCTCATTTGGACAGTTTGAAGCTTTCTTT
CASSFGQFEAFF
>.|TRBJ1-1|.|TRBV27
TGTGCCAGCAGTTTCTGGAATAGGGGCCACGGGTTTGGCACTGAAGCTTTCTTT
CASSFWNRGHGFGTEAFF
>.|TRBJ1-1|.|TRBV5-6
TGTGCCAGCAGACTCACAGGGTGGAACACTGAAGCTTTCTTT
CASRLTGWNTEAFF
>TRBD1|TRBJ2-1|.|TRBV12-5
TGTGCTAGTGGTACCCGGACAGGAGGAGGTGAGCAGTTCTTC
CASGTRTGGGEQFF
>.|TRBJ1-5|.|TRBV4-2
TGTGCCAGCAGCCAAGTGGGGGGGAGCAATCAGCCCCAGCATTTT
CASSQVGGSNQPQHF
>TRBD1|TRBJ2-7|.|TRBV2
TGTGCCAGCAGAGTCGACAGGGGATCCAACTACGAGCAGTACTTC
CASRVDRGSNYEQYF
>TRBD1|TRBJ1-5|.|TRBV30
TGTGCCTGGAGTCCCCTAGGACAGGGCAATCAGCCCCAGCATTTT
CAWSPLGQGNQPQHF
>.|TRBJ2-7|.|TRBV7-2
TGTGCCAGCAGCTTGGGTGGGCGGGGCGCCTACGAGCAGTACTTC
CASSLGGRGAYEQYF
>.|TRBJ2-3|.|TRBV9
TGTGCCAGCAGCGTAGCTCTAGGAAAGACAGATACGCAGTATTTT
CASSVALGKTDTQYF
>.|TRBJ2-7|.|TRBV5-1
TGCGCCAGCAGCTTAGGGGTGACGGGCCCCTACGAGCAGTACTTC
CASSLGVTGPYEQYF
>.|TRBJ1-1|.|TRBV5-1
TGCGCCAGCACTATCGACTGGAACACTGAAGCTTTCTTT
CASTIDWNTEAFF
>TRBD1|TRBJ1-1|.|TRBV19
TGTGCCAGTACCAATTCACGCCGGGACAGGGGTCGTCATGCTGAAGCTTTCTTT
CASTNSRRDRGRHAEAFF
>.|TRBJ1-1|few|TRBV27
TGTGCCAGCAGTTACTCTACAGTTACGAACACTGAAGCTTTCTTT
CASSYSTVTNTEAFF
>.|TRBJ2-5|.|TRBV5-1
TGCGCCAGCAGCTTGGGGGGGGTGAAAGGGGAGACCCAGTACTTC
CASSLGGVKGETQYF
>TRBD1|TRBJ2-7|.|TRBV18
TGTGCCAGCTCACCAGGGGTCGGACAGGGGTCCTACGAGCAGTACTTC
CASSPGVGQGSYEQYF
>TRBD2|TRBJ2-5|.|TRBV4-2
TGTGCCAGCAGCCAAGATCGCGGGGGACAAGAGACCCAGTACTTC
CASSQDRGGQETQYF
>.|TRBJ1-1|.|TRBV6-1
TGTGCCAGCAGGATACTCCTACAGGGTTACACTGAAGCTTTCTTT
CASRILLQGYTEAFF
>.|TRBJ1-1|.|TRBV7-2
TGTGCCAGCAGATACAGAGGGGGGGCGATGAACACTGAAGCTTTCTTT
CASRYRGGAMNTEAFF
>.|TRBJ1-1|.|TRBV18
TGTGCCAGCTCAAAGCGTACTGAAGCTTTCTTT
CASSKRTEAFF
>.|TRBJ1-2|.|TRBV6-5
TGTCTCACCTCGGGCAGGGGAGAACCAAGAGATGGCTACACCTTC
CLTSGRGEPRDGYTF
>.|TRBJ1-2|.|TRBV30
TGTGCCTTGGGGGCAGGGCTCTATGGCTACACCTTC
CALGAGLYGYTF
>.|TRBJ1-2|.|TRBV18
TGTGCCAGCGCCGGGACATCCTTAGGCCATGGCTACACCTTC
CASAGTSLGHGYTF
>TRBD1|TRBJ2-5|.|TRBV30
TGTGCCTGGATGAAGAGGACAGGCCCATTCCAAGAGACCCAGTACTTC
CAWMKRTGPFQETQYF
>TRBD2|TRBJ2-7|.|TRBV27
TGTGCCAGCAGAGCGGGGGGTTCCTACGAGCAGTACTTC
CASRAGGSYEQYF